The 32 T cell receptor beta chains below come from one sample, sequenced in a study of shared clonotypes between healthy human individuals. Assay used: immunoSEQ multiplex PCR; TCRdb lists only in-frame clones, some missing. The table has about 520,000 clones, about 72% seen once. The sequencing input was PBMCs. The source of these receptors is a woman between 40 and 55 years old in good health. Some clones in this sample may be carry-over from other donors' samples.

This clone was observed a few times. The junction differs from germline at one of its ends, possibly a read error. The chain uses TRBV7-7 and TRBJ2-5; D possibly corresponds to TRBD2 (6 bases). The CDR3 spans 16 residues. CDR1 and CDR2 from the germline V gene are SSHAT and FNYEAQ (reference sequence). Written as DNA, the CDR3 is TGTGCTAGCAGCGTAGGAGGGACCAGGAGGACAGAGACCCAGTACTTC. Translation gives CASSVGGTRRTETQYF.

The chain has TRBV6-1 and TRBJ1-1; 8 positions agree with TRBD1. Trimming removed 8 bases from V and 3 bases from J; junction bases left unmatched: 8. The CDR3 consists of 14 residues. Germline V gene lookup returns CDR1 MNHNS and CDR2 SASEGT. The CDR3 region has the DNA TGTGCCAGCTCGTGGACAGGGAGGTACACTGAAGCTTTCTTT. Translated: CASSWTGRYTEAFF.

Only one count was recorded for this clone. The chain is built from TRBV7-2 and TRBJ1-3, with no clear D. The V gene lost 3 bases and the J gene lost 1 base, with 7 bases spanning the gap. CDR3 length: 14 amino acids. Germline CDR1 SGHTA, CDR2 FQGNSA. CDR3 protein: CASSFGISGNTIYF. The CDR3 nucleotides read TGTGCCAGCAGCTTCGGGATTTCTGGAAACACCATATATTTT. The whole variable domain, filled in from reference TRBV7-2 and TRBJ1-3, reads GAGVSQSPSNKVTEKGKDVELRCDPISGHTALYWYRQSLGQGLEFLIYFQGNSAPDKSGLPSDRFSAERTGGSVSTLTIQRTQQEDSAVYLCASSFGISGNTIYFGEGSWLTVV.

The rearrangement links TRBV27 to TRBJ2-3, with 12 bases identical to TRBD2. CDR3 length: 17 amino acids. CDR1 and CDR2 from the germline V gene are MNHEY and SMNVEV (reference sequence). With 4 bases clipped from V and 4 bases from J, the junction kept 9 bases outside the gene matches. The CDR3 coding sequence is TGTGCCAGCAGTTGGACTAGCGGGGCCCCAGGGGCAGATACGCAGTATTTT. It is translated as CASSWTSGAPGADTQYF.

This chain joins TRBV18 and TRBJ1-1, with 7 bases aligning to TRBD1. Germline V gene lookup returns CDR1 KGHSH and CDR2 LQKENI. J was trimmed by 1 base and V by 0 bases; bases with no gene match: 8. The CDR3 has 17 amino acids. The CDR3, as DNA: TGTGCCAGCTCACCACCAGGAGGGGGCGAGGGGAACACTGAAGCTTTCTTT. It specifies CASSPPGGGEGNTEAFF.

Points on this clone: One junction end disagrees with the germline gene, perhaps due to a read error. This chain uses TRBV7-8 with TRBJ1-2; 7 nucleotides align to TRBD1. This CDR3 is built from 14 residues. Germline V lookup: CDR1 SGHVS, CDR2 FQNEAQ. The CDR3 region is CASSRGTDYYGYAF. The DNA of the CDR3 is TGTGCCAGCAGCCGGGGGACAGACTACTATGGCTACGCCTTC.

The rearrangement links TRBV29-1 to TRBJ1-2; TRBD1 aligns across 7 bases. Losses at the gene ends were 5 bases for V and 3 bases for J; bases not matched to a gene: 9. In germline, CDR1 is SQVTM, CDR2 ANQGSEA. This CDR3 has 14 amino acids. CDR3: CSVLRDGQDYGYTF. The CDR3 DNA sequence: TGCAGCGTTCTAAGAGACGGACAGGACTATGGCTACACCTTC. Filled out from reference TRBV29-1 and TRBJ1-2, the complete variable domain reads SAVISQKPSRDICQRGTSLTIQCQVDSQVTMMFWYRQQPGQSLTLIATANQGSEATYESGFVIDKFPISRPNLTFSTLTVSNMSPEDSSIYLCSVLRDGQDYGYTFGSGTRLTVV.

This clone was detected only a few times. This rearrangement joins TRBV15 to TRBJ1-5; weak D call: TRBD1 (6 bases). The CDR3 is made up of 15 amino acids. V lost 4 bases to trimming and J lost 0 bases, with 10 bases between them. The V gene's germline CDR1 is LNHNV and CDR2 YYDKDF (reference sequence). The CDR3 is CATSKQGNSNQPQHF. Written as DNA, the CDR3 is TGTGCCACCAGCAAACAGGGAAATAGCAATCAGCCCCAGCATTTT. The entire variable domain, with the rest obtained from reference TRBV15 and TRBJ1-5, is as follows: DAMVIQNPRYQVTQFGKPVTLSCSQTLNHNVMYWYQQKSSQAPKLLFHYYDKDFNNEADTPDNFQSRRPNTSFCFLDIRSPGLGDTAMYLCATSKQGNSNQPQHFGDGTRLSIL.

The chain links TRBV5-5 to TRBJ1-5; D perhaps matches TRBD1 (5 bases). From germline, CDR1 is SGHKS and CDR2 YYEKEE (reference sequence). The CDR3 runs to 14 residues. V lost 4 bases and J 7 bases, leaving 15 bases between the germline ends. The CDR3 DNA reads TGTGCCAGCAGCGCCAGAGAGCAGGGCCAGCCCCAGCATTTT. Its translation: CASSAREQGQPQHF.

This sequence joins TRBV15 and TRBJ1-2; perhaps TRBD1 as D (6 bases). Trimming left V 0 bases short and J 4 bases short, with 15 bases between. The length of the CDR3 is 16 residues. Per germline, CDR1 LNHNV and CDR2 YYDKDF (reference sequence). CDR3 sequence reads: CATSRDLTGSGYGYTF. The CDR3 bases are TGTGCCACCAGCAGAGATCTGACAGGATCAGGCTATGGCTACACCTTC.

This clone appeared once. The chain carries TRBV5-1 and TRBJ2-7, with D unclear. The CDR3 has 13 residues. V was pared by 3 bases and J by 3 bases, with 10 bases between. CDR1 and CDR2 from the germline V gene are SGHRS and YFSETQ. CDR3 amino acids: CASSSRLSYEQYF. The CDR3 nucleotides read TGCGCCAGCAGCTCACGACTGAGCTACGAGCAGTACTTC. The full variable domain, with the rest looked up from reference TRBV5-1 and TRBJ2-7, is KAGVTQTPRYLIKTRGQQVTLSCSPISGHRSVSWYQQTPGQGLQFLFEYFSETQRNKGNFPGRFSGRQFSNSRSEMNVSTLELGDSALYLCASSSRLSYEQYFGPGTRLTVT.

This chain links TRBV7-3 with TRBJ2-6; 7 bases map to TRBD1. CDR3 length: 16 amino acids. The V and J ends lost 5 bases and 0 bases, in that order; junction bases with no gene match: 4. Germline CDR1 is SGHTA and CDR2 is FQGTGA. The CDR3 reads CASSRDRHSGANVLTF. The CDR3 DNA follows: TGTGCCAGCAGCCGGGACAGACACTCTGGGGCCAACGTCCTGACTTTC.

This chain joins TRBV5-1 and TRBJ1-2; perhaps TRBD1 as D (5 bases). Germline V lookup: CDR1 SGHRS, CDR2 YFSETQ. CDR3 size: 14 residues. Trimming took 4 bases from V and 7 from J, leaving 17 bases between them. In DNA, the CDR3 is TGCGCCAGCAGCCGGGACGGCGGTCCCCTTGGCTACACCTTC. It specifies CASSRDGGPLGYTF.

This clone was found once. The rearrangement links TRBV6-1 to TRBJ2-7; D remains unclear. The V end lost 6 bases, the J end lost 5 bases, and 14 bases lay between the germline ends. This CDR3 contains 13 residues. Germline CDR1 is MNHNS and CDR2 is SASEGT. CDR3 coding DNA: TGTGCCAGCAGCGCCGTGGGGTGGGACGAGCAGTACTTC. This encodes CASSAVGWDEQYF.

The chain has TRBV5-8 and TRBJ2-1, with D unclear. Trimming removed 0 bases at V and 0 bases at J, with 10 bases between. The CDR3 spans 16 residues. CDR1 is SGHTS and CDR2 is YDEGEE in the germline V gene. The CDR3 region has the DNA TGTGCCAGCAGCTTGGTTGGCGGTAGCTCCTACAATGAGCAGTTCTTC. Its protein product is CASSLVGGSSYNEQFF.

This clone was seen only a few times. The chain's CDR3 is CASMEENTEAFF. In nucleotides, the CDR3 is TGTGCCAGCATGGAGGAAAACACTGAAGCTTTCTTT. The chain recombines TRBV28 with TRBJ1-1; D is unresolved. V was trimmed by 7 bases and J by 2 bases, leaving 8 bases between them. Germline values: CDR1 MDHEN, CDR2 SYDVKM. The CDR3 runs to 12 residues. Drawing the rest from reference TRBV28 and TRBJ1-1, the complete variable domain is DVKVTQSSRYLVKRTGEKVFLECVQDMDHENMFWYRQDPGLGLRLIYFSYDVKMKEKGDIPEGYSVSREKKERFSLILESASTNQTSMYLCASMEENTEAFFGQGTRLTVV.

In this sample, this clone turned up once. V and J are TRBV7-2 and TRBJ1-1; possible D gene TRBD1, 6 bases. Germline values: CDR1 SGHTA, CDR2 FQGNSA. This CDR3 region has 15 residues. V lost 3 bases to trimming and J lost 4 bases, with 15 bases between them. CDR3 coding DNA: TGTGCCAGCAGCTTGGAGAGGGCAGGGGTCACTGAAGCTTTCTTT. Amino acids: CASSLERAGVTEAFF.

CDR3 in amino acids: CASSPGARGNTIYF. The CDR3 DNA is TGCGCCAGCAGCCCGGGGGCGCGTGGAAACACCATATATTTT. The chain couples TRBV5-1 to TRBJ1-3; tentative D call: TRBD1 (6 bases). Germline loops: CDR1 SGHRS, CDR2 YFSETQ. The V and J ends lost 4 bases and 3 bases respectively, with 11 bases between them. This CDR3 spans 14 amino acids.

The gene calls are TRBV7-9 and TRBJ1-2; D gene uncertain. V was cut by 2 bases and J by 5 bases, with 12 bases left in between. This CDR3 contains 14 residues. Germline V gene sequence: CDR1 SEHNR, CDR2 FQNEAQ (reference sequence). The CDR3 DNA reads TGTGCCAGCAGCTTAACAGATGGATTTTATGGCTACACCTTC. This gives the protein CASSLTDGFYGYTF.

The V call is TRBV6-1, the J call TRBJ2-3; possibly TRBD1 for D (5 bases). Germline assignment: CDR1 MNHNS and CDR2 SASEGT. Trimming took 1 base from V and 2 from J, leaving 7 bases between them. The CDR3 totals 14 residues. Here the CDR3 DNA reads TGTGCCAGCAGTGAAGACAGGTTCACAGATACGCAGTATTTT. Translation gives CASSEDRFTDTQYF.

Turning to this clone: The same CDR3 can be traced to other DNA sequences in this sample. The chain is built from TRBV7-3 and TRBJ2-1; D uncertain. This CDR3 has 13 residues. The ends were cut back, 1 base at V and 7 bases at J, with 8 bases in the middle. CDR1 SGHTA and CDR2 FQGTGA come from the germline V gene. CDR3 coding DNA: TGTGCCAGCAGCTTAAATAGGAATAATGAGCAGTTCTTC. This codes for CASSLNRNNEQFF.

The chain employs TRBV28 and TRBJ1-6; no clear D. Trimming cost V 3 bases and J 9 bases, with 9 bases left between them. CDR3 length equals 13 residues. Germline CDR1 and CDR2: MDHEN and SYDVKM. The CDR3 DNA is TGTGCCAGCAGTTTGCGGAACGTTTCACCCCTCCACTTT. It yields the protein CASSLRNVSPLHF.

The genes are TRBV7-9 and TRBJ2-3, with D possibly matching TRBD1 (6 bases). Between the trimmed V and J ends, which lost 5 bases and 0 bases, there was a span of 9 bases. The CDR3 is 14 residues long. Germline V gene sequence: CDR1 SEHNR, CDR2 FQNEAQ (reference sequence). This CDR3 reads CASSPQGSTDTQYF. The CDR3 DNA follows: TGTGCCAGCAGCCCACAGGGTAGCACAGATACGCAGTATTTT.

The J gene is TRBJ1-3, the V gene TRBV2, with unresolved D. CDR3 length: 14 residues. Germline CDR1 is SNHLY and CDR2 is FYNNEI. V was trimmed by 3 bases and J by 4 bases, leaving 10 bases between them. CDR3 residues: CASSEWPLGNTIYF. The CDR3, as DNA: TGTGCCAGCAGTGAGTGGCCTCTCGGAAACACCATATATTTT.

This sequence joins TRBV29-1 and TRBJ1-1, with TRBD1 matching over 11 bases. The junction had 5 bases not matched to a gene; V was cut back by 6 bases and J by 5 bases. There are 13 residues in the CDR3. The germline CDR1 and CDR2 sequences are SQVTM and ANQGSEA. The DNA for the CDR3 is TGCAGCGTCTCCGGGACAGGGGGGACTGAAGCTTTCTTT. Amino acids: CSVSGTGGTEAFF. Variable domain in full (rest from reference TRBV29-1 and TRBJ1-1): SAVISQKPSRDICQRGTSLTIQCQVDSQVTMMFWYRQQPGQSLTLIATANQGSEATYESGFVIDKFPISRPNLTFSTLTVSNMSPEDSSIYLCSVSGTGGTEAFFGQGTRLTVV.

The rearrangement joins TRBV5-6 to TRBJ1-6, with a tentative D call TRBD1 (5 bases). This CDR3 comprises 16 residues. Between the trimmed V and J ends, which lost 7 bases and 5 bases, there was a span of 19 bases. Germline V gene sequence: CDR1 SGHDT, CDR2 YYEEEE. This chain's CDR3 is CASGRRPGLHNSPLHF. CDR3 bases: TGTGCCAGCGGCCGCCGACCGGGACTGCATAATTCACCCCTCCACTTT.

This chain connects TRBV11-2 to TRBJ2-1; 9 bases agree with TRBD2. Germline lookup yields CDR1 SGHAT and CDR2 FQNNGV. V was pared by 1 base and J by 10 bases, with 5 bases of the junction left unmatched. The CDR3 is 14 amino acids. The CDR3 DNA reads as TGTGCCAGCAGCTTAGTGAGCCTAGCGGGGGAGCAGTTCTTC. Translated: CASSLVSLAGEQFF.

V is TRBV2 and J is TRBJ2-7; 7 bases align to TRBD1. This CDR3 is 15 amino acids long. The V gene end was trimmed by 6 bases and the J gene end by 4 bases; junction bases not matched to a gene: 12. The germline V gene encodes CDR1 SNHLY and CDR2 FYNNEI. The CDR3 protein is CASRAPPGQRYEQYF. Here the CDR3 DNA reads TGTGCCAGCAGGGCACCCCCGGGACAGCGTTACGAGCAGTACTTC.

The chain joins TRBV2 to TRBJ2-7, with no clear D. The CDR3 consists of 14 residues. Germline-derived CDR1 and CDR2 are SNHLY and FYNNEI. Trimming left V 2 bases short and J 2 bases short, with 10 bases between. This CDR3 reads CASSEWYQTYEQYF. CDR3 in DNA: TGTGCCAGCAGTGAATGGTACCAGACCTACGAGCAGTACTTC.

CDR3 sequence reads: CASRTGTGTYEQYF. CDR3 sequence (DNA): TGTGCCAGCAGAACCGGGACAGGAACCTACGAGCAGTACTTC. The chain combines TRBV6-6 with TRBJ2-7; 8 bases are shared with TRBD1. From germline, CDR1 is MNHNY and CDR2 SVGAGI (reference sequence). V was pared by 6 bases and J by 2 bases, with 6 bases of the junction left unmatched. The CDR3 runs 14 residues.

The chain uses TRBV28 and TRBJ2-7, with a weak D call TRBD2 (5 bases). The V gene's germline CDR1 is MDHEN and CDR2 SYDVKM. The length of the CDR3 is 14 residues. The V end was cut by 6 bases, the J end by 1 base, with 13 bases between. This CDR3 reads CASRGGGLSYEQYF. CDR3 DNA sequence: TGTGCCAGCAGAGGAGGAGGACTTTCCTACGAGCAGTACTTC.

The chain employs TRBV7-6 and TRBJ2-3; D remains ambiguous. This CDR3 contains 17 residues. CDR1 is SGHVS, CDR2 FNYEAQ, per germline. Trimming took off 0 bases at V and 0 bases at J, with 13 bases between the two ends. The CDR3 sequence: CASSLAGIDPSTDTQYF. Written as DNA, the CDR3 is TGTGCCAGCAGCTTAGCAGGAATAGATCCTAGCACAGATACGCAGTATTTT.